One and the same sample provided the 21 T cell receptor beta chains below, sequenced in a study of blood T cell repertoires in COVID-19. The assay was immunoSEQ multiplex PCR, and TCRdb's table has in-frame clones only and misses some. This table holds about 190,000 clones, around 85% found once. Sequencing was done on a sample of PBMCs or T cells enriched from blood (not recorded which). All receptors derive from a woman in her thirties who had recovered from COVID-19.

This clone showed up just a few times. The rearrangement uses TRBV9 and TRBJ2-2; D uncertain. The germline V gene has CDR1 SGDLS and CDR2 YYNGEE. Trimming pared 2 bases from V and 4 bases from J, leaving 12 bases between. The CDR3 is 15 residues long. CDR3 sequence reads: CASSVISSSTGELFF. The CDR3 DNA reads TGTGCCAGCAGCGTCATTAGCTCGAGCACCGGGGAGCTGTTTTTT.

This chain connects TRBV25-1 to TRBJ1-2, with D possibly matching TRBD1 (6 bases). V was shortened by 3 bases and J by 3 bases, with 20 bases between the two germline ends. Germline values: CDR1 MGHDK, CDR2 SYGVNS. The CDR3 has 17 residues. The CDR3 sequence: CASSDPDRFQSDYGYTF. The CDR3 DNA follows: TGTGCCAGCAGTGACCCGGACAGATTCCAATCGGACTATGGCTACACCTTC.

V usage is TRBV2 and J usage is TRBJ1-2, with D tentatively TRBD1 (5 bases). From germline, CDR1 is SNHLY and CDR2 FYNNEI. CDR3 size: 16 residues. Between the trimmed V and J ends, which lost 5 bases and 5 bases, there was a span of 21 bases. CDR3 bases: TGTGCCAGCAGTCGAGTTTCCAGGGACTCCTTATATGGCTACACCTTC. Translated: CASSRVSRDSLYGYTF.

Turning to this clone: At one boundary the junction diverges from the germline segment, which might be a read error. J is TRBJ1-1 and V is TRBV18, with 7 bases that match TRBD1. The CDR3 is 17 amino acids. Germline V gene sequence: CDR1 KGHSH, CDR2 LQKENI. CDR3 DNA: TGTGCCAGCTCACCACCGTTCCTAGACAAGGGGGCCAGGGGATCGGTCTTT. Amino acids: CASSPPFLDKGARGSVF.

V is TRBV4-2 and J is TRBJ2-2, with 7 bases aligning to TRBD2. Germline CDR1 reads LGHNA; CDR2 reads YNFKEQ. The CDR3 extends over 14 amino acids. Trimming took 4 bases from V and 10 from J; bases not matched to a gene: 9. The CDR3 reads CASSPSAGSQELFF. The CDR3 region has the DNA TGTGCCAGCAGCCCGTCAGCGGGGAGTCAGGAGCTGTTTTTT.

The V and J genes are TRBV7-2 and TRBJ1-2; 8 bases are shared with TRBD1. Germline V gene sequence: CDR1 SGHTA, CDR2 FQGNSA. This CDR3 contains 15 residues. V lost 0 bases to trimming and J lost 8 bases; unmatched junction nucleotides: 8. The CDR3 DNA sequence: TGTGCCAGCAGCTTAGCGCGAGGACAGGGAAGAGGCTACACCTTC. This encodes CASSLARGQGRGYTF.

The chain recombines TRBV11-3 with TRBJ2-2; possible D gene TRBD2, 6 bases. This CDR3 is built from 13 residues. Trimming stripped 5 bases from V and 7 bases from J, with 11 bases between. Germline lookup yields CDR1 SGHNT and CDR2 YENEEA. The CDR3 nucleotides read TGTGCCAGCAGCCCGACTAGAGTCGGGGAGCTGTTTTTT. It translates to CASSPTRVGELFF.

The chain has TRBV27 and TRBJ1-5, with D tentatively TRBD1 (5 bases). Germline values: CDR1 MNHEY, CDR2 SMNVEV (reference sequence). V gave up 0 bases and J gave up 0 bases, with 15 bases separating them. The CDR3 runs to 18 residues. CDR3 amino acids: CASSLSSSRGYSNQPQHF. CDR3 sequence (DNA): TGTGCCAGCAGTTTATCGAGCTCTCGGGGGTATAGCAATCAGCCCCAGCATTTT.

V is TRBV9 and J is TRBJ2-3, with TRBD2 matching over 9 bases. The V gene end was trimmed by 0 bases and the J gene end by 7 bases; junction bases not matched to a gene: 15. The CDR3 is made up of 18 amino acids. CDR1 is SGDLS and CDR2 is YYNGEE in the germline V gene. The CDR3 reads CASSVAPSPRGGTYTQYF. CDR3 in DNA: TGTGCCAGCAGCGTAGCGCCCTCTCCGCGGGGGGGCACCTATACGCAGTATTTT.

This clone turned up a few times. CDR3 amino acids: CASSLSPGERQPQHF. DNA of the CDR3: TGTGCCAGCAGTTTATCCCCAGGGGAACGTCAGCCCCAGCATTTT. The V gene is TRBV28, the J gene TRBJ1-5; a weak D match, TRBD1 (6 bases). The CDR3 runs 15 residues. Germline V lookup: CDR1 MDHEN, CDR2 SYDVKM. V lost 1 base, J lost 6 bases, and 13 bases lay in between.

J is TRBJ1-1 and V is TRBV11-2; TRBD1 is a possible D gene (5 bases). The CDR3 loop spans 11 amino acids. Between the trimmed V and J ends, which lost 3 bases and 10 bases, there was a span of 9 bases. The V gene's germline CDR1 is SGHAT and CDR2 FQNNGV. The CDR3 is CASSFLGPAFF. In DNA form, the CDR3 reads TGTGCCAGCAGCTTTTTGGGGCCAGCTTTCTTT.

This rearrangement joins TRBV3-1 (or the pseudogene TRBV3-2) to TRBJ1-5, with D possibly TRBD1 on 6 matching bases. V gave up 1 base and J gave up 4 bases, with 11 bases separating them. CDR1 LGHDT and CDR2 YNNKEL come from the germline V gene (reference sequence). The CDR3 is 15 amino acids. The CDR3 nucleotides read TGTGCCAGCAGCCAAGGGACAGCCAAGAATCAGCCCCAGCATTTT. Translation: CASSQGTAKNQPQHF.

The chain employs TRBV5-1 and TRBJ1-2, with D possibly TRBD1 on 6 matching bases. The CDR3 covers 13 residues. V was pared by 1 base and J by 6 bases, with 10 bases between. The germline gives CDR1 SGHRS, CDR2 YFSETQ. The CDR3 region has the DNA TGCGCCAGCAGCTTGACAGGGACGGATGGCTACACCTTC. Translating it yields CASSLTGTDGYTF.

V gene TRBV28 combines with J gene TRBJ1-2, with no clear D. The CDR3 consists of 13 residues. The ends were cut back, 2 bases at V and 8 bases at J, with 12 bases in the middle. The germline CDR1 and CDR2 sequences are MDHEN and SYDVKM. The DNA for the CDR3 is TGTGCCAGCAGTTTAGAGGGAGGTAGGGGCTACACCTTC. Its translation is CASSLEGGRGYTF.

The chain joins TRBV4-2 to TRBJ2-3; 13 positions match TRBD2. The ends lost 2 bases at V and 2 bases at J; junction bases unmatched: 13. The CDR3 covers 20 residues. Germline CDR1 LGHNA, CDR2 YNFKEQ. This CDR3 is CASSQRPTTSGGMTTDTQYF. The CDR3 DNA reads as TGTGCCAGCAGCCAACGACCAACGACTAGCGGGGGGATGACCACAGATACGCAGTATTTT.

In this sample, this clone turned up a few times. The junction differs from germline at one of its ends, possibly a read error. The chain has TRBV14 and TRBJ1-1; the D is unclear. The V gene's germline CDR1 is SGHDN and CDR2 FVKESK. The CDR3 loop spans 14 amino acids. The CDR3 region is CASSLAQVFSPLRF. The CDR3 nucleotides are TGTGCCAGCAGCTTAGCCCAAGTTTTTTCCCCGTTGCGGTTT.

The V gene is TRBV13, the J gene TRBJ2-1, with 9 bases fitting TRBD1. V lost 5 bases to trimming and J lost 8 bases; unmatched junction nucleotides: 13. Germline-derived CDR1 and CDR2 are PRHDT and FYEKMQ (reference sequence). The CDR3 covers 16 residues. CDR3 amino acids: CASSPAGTGSFYEQFF. The CDR3 DNA is TGTGCCAGCAGCCCAGCCGGGACAGGGTCCTTCTATGAGCAGTTCTTC.

This rearrangement joins TRBV7-9 to TRBJ2-7; D is unclear. This CDR3 spans 14 amino acids. V lost 4 bases to trimming and J lost 2 bases, with 12 bases between them. Germline V CDR1 and CDR2: SEHNR, FQNEAQ (reference sequence). The CDR3 here is CASSSPASPYEQYF. CDR3 bases: TGTGCCAGCAGCTCCCCCGCTAGTCCCTACGAGCAGTACTTC.

The rearrangement joins TRBV7-2 to TRBJ1-5; D ambiguous. CDR1 is SGHTA, CDR2 FQGNSA, per germline. Trimming removed 5 bases at V and 0 bases at J, with 14 bases between. This CDR3 contains 16 residues. CDR3 protein: CASSPEAGNSNQPQHF. Written as DNA, the CDR3 is TGTGCCAGCAGCCCAGAGGCCGGGAATAGCAATCAGCCCCAGCATTTT.

V gene TRBV7-9 combines with J gene TRBJ2-1; 8 bases fit TRBD2. CDR1 is SEHNR, CDR2 FQNEAQ, per germline (reference sequence). V gave up 0 bases and J gave up 10 bases; unmatched junction bases: 11. The CDR3 is 16 amino acids. The CDR3: CASSLAPSGGPGEQFF. Written as DNA, the CDR3 is TGTGCCAGCAGCTTAGCCCCCAGCGGGGGTCCGGGGGAGCAGTTCTTC.

The V and J genes are TRBV5-1 and TRBJ2-3; D is uncertain. V was shortened by 8 bases and J by 6 bases, with 19 bases between the two germline ends. The CDR3 spans 14 residues. Germline V CDR1 and CDR2: SGHRS, YFSETQ. Written as DNA, the CDR3 is TGCGCCAGTAGAGGCCGAATGTCTTCCGATACGCAGTATTTT. This codes for CASRGRMSSDTQYF.